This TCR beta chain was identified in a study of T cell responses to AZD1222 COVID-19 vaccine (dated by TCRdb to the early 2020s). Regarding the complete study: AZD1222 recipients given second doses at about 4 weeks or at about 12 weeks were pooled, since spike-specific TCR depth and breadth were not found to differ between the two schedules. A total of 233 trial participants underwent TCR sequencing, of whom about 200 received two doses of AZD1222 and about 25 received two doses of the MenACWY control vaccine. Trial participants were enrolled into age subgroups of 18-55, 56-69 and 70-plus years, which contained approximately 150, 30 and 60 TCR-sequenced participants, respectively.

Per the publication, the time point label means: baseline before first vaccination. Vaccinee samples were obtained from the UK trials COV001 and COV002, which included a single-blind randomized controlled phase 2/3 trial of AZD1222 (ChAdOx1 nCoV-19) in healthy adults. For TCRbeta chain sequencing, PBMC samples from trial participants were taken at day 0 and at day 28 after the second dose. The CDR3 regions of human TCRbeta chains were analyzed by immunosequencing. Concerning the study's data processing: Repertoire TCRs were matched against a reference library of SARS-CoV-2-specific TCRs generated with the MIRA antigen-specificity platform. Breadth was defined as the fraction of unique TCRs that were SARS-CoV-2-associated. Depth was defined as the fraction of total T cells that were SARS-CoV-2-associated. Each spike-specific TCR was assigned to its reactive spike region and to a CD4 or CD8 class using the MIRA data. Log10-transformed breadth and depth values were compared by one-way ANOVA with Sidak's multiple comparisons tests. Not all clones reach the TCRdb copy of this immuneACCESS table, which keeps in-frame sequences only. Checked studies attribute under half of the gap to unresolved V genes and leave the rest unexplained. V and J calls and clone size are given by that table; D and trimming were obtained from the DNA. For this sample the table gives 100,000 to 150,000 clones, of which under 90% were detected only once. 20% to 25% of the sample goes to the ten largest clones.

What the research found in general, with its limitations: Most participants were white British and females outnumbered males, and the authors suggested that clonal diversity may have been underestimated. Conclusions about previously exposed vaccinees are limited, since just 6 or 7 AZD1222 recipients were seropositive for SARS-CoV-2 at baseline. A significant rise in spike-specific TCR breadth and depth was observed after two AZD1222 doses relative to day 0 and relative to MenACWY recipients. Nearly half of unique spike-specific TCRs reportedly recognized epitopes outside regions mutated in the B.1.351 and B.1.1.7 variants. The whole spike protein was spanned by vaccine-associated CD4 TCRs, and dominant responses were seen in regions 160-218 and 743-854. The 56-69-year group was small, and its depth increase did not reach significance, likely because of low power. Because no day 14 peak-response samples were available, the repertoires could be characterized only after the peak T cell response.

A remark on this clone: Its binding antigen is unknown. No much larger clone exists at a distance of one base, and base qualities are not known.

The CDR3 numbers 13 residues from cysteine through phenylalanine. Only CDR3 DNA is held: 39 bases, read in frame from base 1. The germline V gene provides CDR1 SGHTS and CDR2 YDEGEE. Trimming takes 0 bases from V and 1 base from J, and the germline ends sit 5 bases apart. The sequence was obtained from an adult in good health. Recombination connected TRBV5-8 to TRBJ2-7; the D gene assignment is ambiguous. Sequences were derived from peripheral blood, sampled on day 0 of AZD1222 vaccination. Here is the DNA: TGTGCCAGCAGCTTGGAGGATTCCTACGAGCAGTACTTC. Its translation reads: CASSLEDSYEQYF. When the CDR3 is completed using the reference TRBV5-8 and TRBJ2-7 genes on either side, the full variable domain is EAGVTQSPTHLIKTRGQQATLRCSPISGHTSVYWYQQALGLGLQFLLWYDEGEERNRGNFPPRFSGRQFPNYSSELNVNALELEDSALYLCASSLEDSYEQYFGPGTRLTVT.